One sample yielded the 24 T cell receptor beta chains listed below, sequenced in a study of T cells after posttransplantation cyclophosphamide. Treatment was busulfan-fludarabine conditioning, a marrow graft, and cyclophosphamide on days +3 and +4. The protocol was immunoSEQ multiplex PCR, while the TCRdb copy is restricted to in-frame clones and leaves out a portion. This sample comprises under 25,000 clones, none seen once only. The sample consisted of PBMCs, taken after allogeneic stem cell transplant with posttransplant cyclophosphamide. The source is a young adult male patient who received an allogeneic stem cell transplant from a related donor, was CMV-positive, and had no GVHD. The graft donor may have contributed some T cells.

This clone was seen repeatedly, ten times or more. This chain uses TRBV21-1 with TRBJ2-7; TRBD1 is the table's D call, not checked against the DNA. TRBV21-1 has pseudogene status. CDR3 size: 14 residues. In nucleotides, the CDR3 is TGTGCCAGCAGCAGAGGAGACAGCTACTACGAGCAGTACTTC. Amino acid sequence: CASSRGDSYYEQYF.

The sample holds many counts of this clone. This chain's CDR3 is CASSVGRGLYEQYF. The CDR3 DNA sequence: TGTGCCAGCAGCGTAGGGAGGGGTCTCTACGAGCAGTACTTC. This sequence joins TRBV9 and TRBJ2-7, with a possible D match to TRBD2 (6 bases). Trimming removed 0 bases at V and 3 bases at J, with 10 bases between. This CDR3 region has 14 residues. Germline V CDR1 and CDR2: SGDLS, YYNGEE.

This clone was detected ten times or more. The gene calls are TRBV15 and TRBJ1-5; D ambiguous. Germline CDR1 reads LNHNV; CDR2 reads YYDKDF (reference sequence). Between the trimmed V and J ends, which lost 0 bases and 7 bases, there was a span of 13 bases. This CDR3 spans 15 amino acids. Written as DNA, the CDR3 is TGTGCCACCAGCAGAGATCGTTCCGAGGAGCAGCCCCAGCATTTT. Residues: CATSRDRSEEQPQHF. The full variable domain, with the rest looked up from reference TRBV15 and TRBJ1-5, is DAMVIQNPRYQVTQFGKPVTLSCSQTLNHNVMYWYQQKSSQAPKLLFHYYDKDFNNEADTPDNFQSRRPNTSFCFLDIRSPGLGDTAMYLCATSRDRSEEQPQHFGDGTRLSIL.

This clone was recorded at least ten times. The rearrangement uses TRBV7-8 and TRBJ1-1; 11 bases match TRBD1. V shed 3 bases, J shed 6 bases, and the junction held 0 bases outside the gene matches. Germline CDR1 SGHVS, CDR2 FQNEAQ. This CDR3 has 13 residues. The CDR3 coding sequence is TGTGCCAGCAGCTTGGGACAGGGGGCTGAAGCTTTCTTT. Translated, it gives CASSLGQGAEAFF.

This clone was found many times. This chain joins TRBV9 and TRBJ2-2; 7 bases line up with TRBD1. CDR3 length: 15 amino acids. J gave up 1 base and V 4 bases, and 4 bases lay outside the gene matches. Germline V gives CDR1 SGDLS, CDR2 YYNGEE. CDR3 in amino acids: CASSSRQGNTGELFF. CDR3 coding DNA: TGTGCCAGCAGCTCCCGACAGGGGAACACCGGGGAGCTGTTTTTT.

J is TRBJ1-6 and V is TRBV2; perhaps TRBD1 as D (5 bases). Trimming cost V 0 bases and J 10 bases, with 13 bases left between them. The CDR3 loop spans 15 amino acids. Germline V gene data show CDR1 as SNHLY and CDR2 as FYNNEI. The CDR3 DNA reads as TGTGCCAGCAGTGAAGCATCCTGGGGCGAATCACCCCTCCACTTT. Translating it yields CASSEASWGESPLHF.

The table lists this clone with many counts. The chain recombines TRBV27 with TRBJ2-7, with TRBD2 matching 14 bases. CDR1 MNHEY and CDR2 SMNVEV come from the germline V gene (reference sequence). The CDR3 contains 14 residues. Trimming cost V 8 bases and J 3 bases; bases outside gene matches: 3. The CDR3 DNA follows: TGTGCCAGCTGGGGGACTAGCGGGAGCTACGAGCAGTACTTC. It translates to CASWGTSGSYEQYF.

This clone was counted at least ten times. The chain joins TRBV29-1 to TRBJ2-1; D remains unclear. V shed 1 base and J shed 6 bases, with 7 bases lying between them. This CDR3 is 12 amino acids long. CDR1 and CDR2 (germline): SQVTM, ANQGSEA. The CDR3 is CSVEGLGNEQFF. DNA for the CDR3: TGCAGCGTTGAAGGACTCGGCAATGAGCAGTTCTTC.

This clone has at least ten counts. The chain couples TRBV6-5 to TRBJ2-1; TRBD2 is a possible D gene (6 bases). The germline V gene has CDR1 MNHEY and CDR2 SVGAGI. Trimming left V 1 base short and J 6 bases short, with 10 bases between. The CDR3 has 14 residues. The CDR3 DNA sequence: TGTGCCAGCAGTTACTTCCGTAGCGGCAATGAGCAGTTCTTC. Its translation is CASSYFRSGNEQFF.

Many counts were recorded for this clone. CDR3 sequence: CASSPDRGQETQYF. The CDR3, as DNA: TGTGCCAGCTCACCGGACAGGGGGCAAGAGACCCAGTACTTC. The chain has TRBV18 and TRBJ2-5, with 10 bases fitting TRBD1. The germline CDR1 and CDR2 sequences are KGHSH and LQKENI. V lost 3 bases and J lost 2; bases outside the gene matches: 0. This CDR3 contains 14 residues.

Many counts were recorded for this clone. The chain couples TRBV9 to TRBJ1-1; perhaps TRBD1 as D (5 bases). This CDR3 spans 13 amino acids. The germline V and J ends were trimmed by 1 base and 1 base, with 5 bases remaining between them. Germline assignment: CDR1 SGDLS and CDR2 YYNGEE. CDR3 sequence (DNA): TGTGCCAGCAGCGTAACAGGGAACACTGAAGCTTTCTTT. It yields the protein CASSVTGNTEAFF.

This clone was found many times. This chain connects TRBV7-2 to TRBJ1-6; D remains ambiguous. Germline-derived CDR1 and CDR2 are SGHTA and FQGNSA. There are 18 residues in the CDR3. With 0 bases removed from V and 0 bases from J, the gap between germline ends came to 12 bases. This CDR3 reads CASSLASAVSSYNSPLHF. CDR3 coding DNA: TGTGCCAGCAGCTTAGCTTCGGCGGTGAGCTCCTATAATTCACCCCTCCACTTT.

This clone was observed at least ten times. This chain uses TRBV6-6 with TRBJ2-5; a possible D gene is TRBD1 (5 bases). Germline assignment: CDR1 MNHNY and CDR2 SVGAGI (reference sequence). The CDR3 consists of 14 residues. V shed 5 bases and J shed 4 bases, with 14 bases lying between them. The CDR3, as DNA: TGTGCCAGCAGTGACCGGGTCAGGGCAGAGACCCAGTACTTC. Translating it yields CASSDRVRAETQYF.

Ten or more counts support this clone. The chain carries TRBV5-1 and TRBJ2-1, with 9 bases fitting TRBD2. The CDR3 length is 16 residues. Germline V CDR1 and CDR2: SGHRS, YFSETQ. J gave up 9 bases and V 0 bases, and 10 bases lay outside the gene matches. The CDR3 region has the DNA TGCGCCAGCAGCTTGGCGGGCGGGGGGGCCTCCCCTGAGCAGTTCTTC. Amino acid sequence: CASSLAGGGASPEQFF.

In its sample, this clone was seen many times. This chain uses TRBV6-5 with TRBJ2-7, with 7 bases aligning to TRBD1. This CDR3 has 12 residues. Germline assignment: CDR1 MNHEY and CDR2 SVGAGI. Trimming at V came to 5 bases and at J to 4 bases, leaving 2 bases not matched to a gene. DNA of the CDR3: TGTGCCAGCAGTCGACAGGGTTACGAGCAGTACTTC. Residues: CASSRQGYEQYF.

This clone is medium-sized in the sample. Other DNA sequences within the sample encode an identical CDR3. The chain joins TRBV12-5 to TRBJ2-2; D not resolved. The CDR3 runs 12 residues. CDR1 LGHNT and CDR2 FRNRAP come from the germline V gene. The germline V and J ends were trimmed by 7 bases and 3 bases, with 6 bases remaining between them. CDR3 in amino acids: CASAPDTGELFF. The CDR3 DNA reads as TGTGCTAGTGCCCCCGACACCGGGGAGCTGTTTTTT.

This clone was seen repeatedly, ten times or more. This chain uses TRBV27 with TRBJ1-1; a weak D match, TRBD1 (6 bases). Deletions cut 5 bases from V and 3 bases from J, with 10 bases between. This CDR3 region has 13 residues. Germline V gene lookup returns CDR1 MNHEY and CDR2 SMNVEV (reference sequence). In DNA, the CDR3 is TGTGCCAGCAGTCCCTACAGGGACACTGAAGCTTTCTTT. It translates to CASSPYRDTEAFF.

This clone was observed at least ten times. V is TRBV2 and J is TRBJ2-3; D might be TRBD1 (5 bases). This CDR3 comprises 13 residues. The germline V gene has CDR1 SNHLY and CDR2 FYNNEI. V was pared by 4 bases and J by 3 bases, with 8 bases between. The CDR3 nucleotides read TGTGCCAGCAGTGCCAGGGTGACAGATACGCAGTATTTT. Translated, it gives CASSARVTDTQYF.

This clone has at least ten counts. The V gene is TRBV6-4, the J gene TRBJ1-5; 9 nucleotides match TRBD1. The CDR3 has 22 residues. Germline CDR1 reads MRHNA; CDR2 reads SNTAGT. V lost 0 bases to trimming and J lost 0 bases; unmatched junction nucleotides: 18. The CDR3 DNA reads as TGTGCCAGCAGTGACTCTTGGGACAGGGAAATTCTCGGAGCCCATAGCAATCAGCCCCAGCATTTT. Amino acid sequence: CASSDSWDREILGAHSNQPQHF.

This clone was counted at least ten times. The chain employs TRBV10-3 and TRBJ1-1, with TRBD1 matching over 8 bases. CDR1 ENHRY and CDR2 SYGVKD come from the germline V gene. Trimming cost V 6 bases and J 4 bases; bases outside gene matches: 7. There are 14 residues in the CDR3. CDR3 nucleotides: TGTGCCATCAGGAATGACAGGGGTGGCACTGAAGCTTTCTTT. Translation gives CAIRNDRGGTEAFF.

This clone has only a few counts. The chain employs TRBV2 and TRBJ2-1, with 8 bases fitting TRBD1. CDR3 length: 15 amino acids. Germline assignment: CDR1 SNHLY and CDR2 FYNNEI. V gave up 6 bases and J gave up 9 bases; unmatched junction bases: 13. The CDR3 bases are TGTGCCAGCAGCCGGGACAGGCTTAACGAGGGTGAGCAGTTCTTC. This gives the protein CASSRDRLNEGEQFF.

This clone was counted many times. V usage is TRBV5-1 and J usage is TRBJ2-7; 9 positions match TRBD1. Germline CDR1 is SGHRS and CDR2 is YFSETQ. Trimming took 0 bases from V and 4 from J; bases not matched to a gene: 8. The CDR3 totals 16 residues. CDR3 DNA: TGCGCCAGCAGCTTGGGCCCCGGGACAGGGATATACGAGCAGTACTTC. Its translation is CASSLGPGTGIYEQYF.

This clone has ten or more counts. The CDR3 is CASSLSPGNSPLHF. DNA for the CDR3: TGTGCCAGCAGCTTGTCCCCCGGGAATTCACCCCTCCACTTT. V is TRBV7-3 and J is TRBJ1-6; no firm D call. V dropped 3 bases and J dropped 7 bases, with 10 bases sitting between them. CDR3 size: 14 residues. CDR1 and CDR2 from the germline V gene are SGHTA and FQGTGA.

This clone was counted many times. This chain uses TRBV19 with TRBJ2-2, with 10 bases identical to TRBD1. V gave up 6 bases and J gave up 5 bases; unmatched junction bases: 3. The CDR3 contains 14 residues. CDR1 LNHDA and CDR2 SQIVND come from the germline V gene (reference sequence). CDR3 sequence (DNA): TGTGCCAGTAGGGGACAGGGGAGGACCGGGGAGCTGTTTTTT. Translation gives CASRGQGRTGELFF. The full variable domain, completed using reference TRBV19 and TRBJ2-2, is DGGITQSPKYLFRKEGQNVTLSCEQNLNHDAMYWYRQDPGQGLRLIYYSQIVNDFQKGDIAEGYSVSREKKESFPLTVTSAQKNPTAFYLCASRGQGRTGELFFGEGSRLTVL.